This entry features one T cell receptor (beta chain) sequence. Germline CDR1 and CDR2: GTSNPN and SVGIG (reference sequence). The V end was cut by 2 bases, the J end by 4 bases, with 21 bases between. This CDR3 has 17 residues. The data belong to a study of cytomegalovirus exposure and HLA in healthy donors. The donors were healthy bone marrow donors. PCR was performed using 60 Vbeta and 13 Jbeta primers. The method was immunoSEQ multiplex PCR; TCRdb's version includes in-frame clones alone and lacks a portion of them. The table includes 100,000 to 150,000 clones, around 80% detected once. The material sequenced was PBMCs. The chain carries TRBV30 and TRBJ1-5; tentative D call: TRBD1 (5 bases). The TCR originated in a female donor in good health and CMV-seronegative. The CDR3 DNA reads TGTGCCTGGAGTCCATCAGGACGGGGGAAGTGGAATCAGCCCCAGCATTTT. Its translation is CAWSPSGRGKWNQPQHF.